This T cell receptor beta chain was obtained from a study of T cells in Graves' hyperthyroidism and ophthalmopathy. Germline-derived CDR1 and CDR2 are SGHAT and FQNNGV. V was cut by 6 bases and J by 1 base, with 12 bases left in between. This CDR3 is 14 amino acids long. Researchers amplified the TCR beta CDR3 regions from RNA transcripts. The TCR CDR3 was amplified in a first-round RT-PCR using the HTBI primer set. TCRdb re-called the multiplex PCR reads through MiXCR, storing one row per CDR3 protein. The sample gives roughly 360,000 distinct CDR3 sequences, about 13% of which show up once; less than 25% is in the top ten. This clonotype appeared many times.

The gene calls are TRBV11-2 and TRBJ2-5; D gene uncertain. The sequenced sample consisted of blood. The receptor was isolated from a man aged 30 to 45 with Graves' hyperthyroidism that later progressed to Graves' ophthalmopathy. CDR3 sequence: CASSSGPSQETQYF. The CDR3 region has the DNA TGTGCCAGCAGTTCAGGCCCGTCCCAAGAGACCCAGTACTTC. Together with reference TRBV11-2 and TRBJ2-5, the CDR3 gives the full variable domain: EAGVAQSPRYKIIEKRQSVAFWCNPISGHATLYWYQQILGQGPKLLIQFQNNGVVDDSQLPKDRFSAERLKGVDSTLKIQPAKLEDSAVYLCASSSGPSQETQYFGPGTRLLVL.